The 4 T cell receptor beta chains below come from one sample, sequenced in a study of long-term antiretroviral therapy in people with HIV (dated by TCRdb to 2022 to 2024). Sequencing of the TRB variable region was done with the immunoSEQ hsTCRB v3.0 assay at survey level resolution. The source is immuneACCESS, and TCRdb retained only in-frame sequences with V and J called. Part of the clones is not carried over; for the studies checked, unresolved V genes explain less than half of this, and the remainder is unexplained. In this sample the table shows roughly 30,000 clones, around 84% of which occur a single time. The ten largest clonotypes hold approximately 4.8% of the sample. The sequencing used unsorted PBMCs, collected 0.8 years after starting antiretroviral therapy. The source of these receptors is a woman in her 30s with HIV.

The DNA for the CDR3 is TGTGCCAGCAGTCGACAGGGGGAGGGCAATGAGCAGTTCTTC. It encodes CASSRQGEGNEQFF. The chain links TRBV2 to TRBJ2-1; TRBD1 matches at 9 bases. Trimming removed 5 bases from V and 6 bases from J; junction bases left unmatched: 5. Germline loops: CDR1 SNHLY, CDR2 FYNNEI. The CDR3 is 14 amino acids.

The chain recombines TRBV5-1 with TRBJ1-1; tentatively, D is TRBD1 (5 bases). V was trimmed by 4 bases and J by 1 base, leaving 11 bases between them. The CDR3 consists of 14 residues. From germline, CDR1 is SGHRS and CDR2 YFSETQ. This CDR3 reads CASSAGTGNTEAFF. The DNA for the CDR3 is TGCGCCAGCAGCGCCGGGACGGGGAACACTGAAGCTTTCTTT.

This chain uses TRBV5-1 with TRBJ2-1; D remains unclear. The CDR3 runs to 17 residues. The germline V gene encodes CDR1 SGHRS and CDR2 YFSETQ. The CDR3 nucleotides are TGCGTCCCCTGTAGCTCTATTCCTATGGTCTCCTACAATGAGCAGTTCTTC. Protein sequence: CVPCSSIPMVSYNEQFF.

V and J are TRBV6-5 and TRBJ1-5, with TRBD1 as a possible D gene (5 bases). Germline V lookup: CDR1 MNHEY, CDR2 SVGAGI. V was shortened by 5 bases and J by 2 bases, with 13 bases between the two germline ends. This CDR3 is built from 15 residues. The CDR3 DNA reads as TGTGCCAGCAGTCCCTCGGGGCAGGGCAATCAGCCCCAGCATTTT. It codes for CASSPSGQGNQPQHF.